This T cell receptor (beta chain) derives from a study of T cells after yellow fever vaccination. The trim removed 6 bases at V and 3 bases at J, leaving 8 bases unmatched. Looked up from germline, CDR1 is SEHNR and CDR2 is FQNEAQ (reference sequence). CDR3 size: 16 residues. General study findings and limits: The presence of abundant clonotypes contaminating from the bulk population was possible in FACS-sorted repertoires.

As for this clonotype: Its cognate antigen is unknown.

TCRdb processed the 5' RACE reads anew with MiXCR; each CDR3 protein has one entry. The sample records approximately 350,000 distinct CDR3 sequences, roughly 12% being singletons. The chain has TRBV7-9 and TRBJ2-6, with 7 positions matching TRBD1. The specimen was PBMCs, collected on the day of the first yellow fever vaccination. The origin of this receptor is a man younger than 35 who received the YFV17D yellow fever vaccine. The CDR3 DNA follows: TGTGCCAGCAGACCGGACAGGCAGGATGGGGCCAACGTCCTGACTTTC. It is translated as CASRPDRQDGANVLTF.